The 7 T cell receptor beta chains given below trace back to one sample, sequenced in a study of identical twins. TCRdb used MiXCR to reprocess the 5' RACE reads, holding one entry per CDR3 protein. Of 1.5 million or so distinct CDR3 sequences in the sample, around 33% were seen once. The sequenced material came from cord blood. The origin of the receptors is a newborn girl in good health.

V usage is TRBV4-2 and J usage is TRBJ1-2, with D hard to call. Trimming removed 0 bases from V and 4 bases from J, with 12 bases in between. CDR1 and CDR2 (germline): LGHNA, YNFKEQ. The CDR3 loop spans 15 amino acids. In nucleotides, the CDR3 is TGTGCCAGCAGCCAAGAGGTAAGGATGACCTATGGCTACACCTTC. It yields the protein CASSQEVRMTYGYTF.

This clonotype was found a few times. V gene TRBV24-1 combines with J gene TRBJ2-4; 10 positions agree with TRBD2. The end of the DNA is better explained by TRBJ2-7, so the J call may be wrong. Germline CDR1 and CDR2: KGHDR and SFDVKD. CDR3 length: 14 residues. This CDR3 reads CATSVSSGGYEQYF. For the CDR3, the DNA is TGTGCCACCAGTGTGTCTAGCGGGGGTTACGAGCAGTACTTC.

This rearrangement joins TRBV20-1 to TRBJ2-3; no clear D gene. The CDR3 totals 15 residues. Trimming took 0 bases from V and 3 from J, leaving 13 bases between them. Germline CDR1 is DFQATT and CDR2 is SNEGSKA (reference sequence). As DNA, the CDR3 is TGCAGTGCTAGAGATATGTCTTCCTGGACAGATACGCAGTATTTT. As protein: CSARDMSSWTDTQYF.

A few counts support this clonotype. V gene TRBV5-1 combines with J gene TRBJ2-5; 8 nucleotides align to TRBD2. Judging by the DNA end, TRBJ2-7 fits better; the J call may be wrong. This CDR3 has 14 amino acids. Germline V gives CDR1 SGHRS, CDR2 YFSETQ. The CDR3 DNA is TGCGCCAGCAGCTTGGTGCCCACTAGCGGCGAGCAGTACTTC. This encodes CASSLVPTSGEQYF.

This clonotype was counted between two and nine times. The chain combines TRBV20-1 with TRBJ1-2; D might be TRBD1 (5 bases). The V gene's germline CDR1 is DFQATT and CDR2 SNEGSKA (reference sequence). V lost 6 bases, J lost 2 bases, and 16 bases lay in between. This CDR3 region has 14 residues. The CDR3 protein is CSAPRQLANYGYTF. CDR3 sequence (DNA): TGCAGTGCCCCCAGACAGTTAGCCAACTATGGCTACACCTTC.

Worth noting for this clonotype: Compared with germline, one end of the junction differs, possibly owing to a read error. The V gene is TRBV14, the J gene TRBJ2-4; D tentatively reads TRBD1 or TRBD2 (6 bases each). This CDR3 contains 13 residues. Germline V gene lookup returns CDR1 SGHDN and CDR2 FVKESK. The DNA for the CDR3 is TGTGCCAGCAACACTGACCTCGGGGGCATTCAGTGCTTC. This translates into CASNTDLGGIQCF.

The chain employs TRBV4-2 and TRBJ2-7; no reliable D call. The germline V gene has CDR1 LGHNA and CDR2 YNFKEQ. This CDR3 has 17 amino acids. V dropped 3 bases and J dropped 3 bases, with 21 bases sitting between them. The CDR3: CASSHPTVALSSYEQYF. The CDR3 coding sequence is TGTGCCAGCAGCCACCCCACAGTAGCCCTCTCAAGCTACGAGCAGTACTTC.